These 2 T cell receptor beta chains were sequenced from one sample in a study of T cells after yellow fever vaccination. TCRdb used MiXCR to reprocess the 5' RACE reads, holding one entry per CDR3 protein. The repertoire holds 250,000 to 300,000 distinct CDR3 sequences, with about 5.2% as singletons. The sequences come from CD4+ T cells sorted from PBMCs, collected on the day of the yellow fever booster vaccination. The origin of the receptors is a man younger than 30 who received the YFV17D yellow fever vaccine.

This clonotype turned up a few times. CDR3 region: CASSQDVSGAGWFSLRDTQYF. As DNA, the CDR3 is TGTGCCAGCAGCCAAGATGTATCGGGGGCAGGTTGGTTTTCATTACGGGATACGCAGTATTTT. V is TRBV14 and J is TRBJ2-3; D possibly uses TRBD1 or TRBD2 (6 bases each). CDR1 is SGHDN, CDR2 FVKESK, per germline. V was trimmed by 0 bases and J by 6 bases, leaving 31 bases between them. This CDR3 contains 21 residues.

This sequence joins TRBV9 and TRBJ2-3; tentatively, D is TRBD1 or TRBD2 (5 bases each). The V and J ends lost 0 bases and 6 bases respectively, with 8 bases between them. This CDR3 has 13 amino acids. Germline V gene sequence: CDR1 SGDLS, CDR2 YYNGEE. Written as DNA, the CDR3 is TGTGCCAGCAGCGTAGATGAGGGGGATACGCAGTATTTT. This translates into CASSVDEGDTQYF.